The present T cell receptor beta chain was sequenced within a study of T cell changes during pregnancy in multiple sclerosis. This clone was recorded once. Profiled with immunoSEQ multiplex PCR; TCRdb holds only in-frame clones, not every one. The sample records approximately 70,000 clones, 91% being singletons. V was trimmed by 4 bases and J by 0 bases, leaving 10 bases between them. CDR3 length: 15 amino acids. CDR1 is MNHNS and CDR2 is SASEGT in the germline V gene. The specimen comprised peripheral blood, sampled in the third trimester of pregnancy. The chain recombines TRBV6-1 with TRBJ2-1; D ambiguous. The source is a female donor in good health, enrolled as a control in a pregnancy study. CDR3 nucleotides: TGTGCCAGCAGTGTATGGGCGAACTCCTACAATGAGCAGTTCTTC. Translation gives CASSVWANSYNEQFF.